This T cell receptor (beta chain) was identified in a study of T-cell reconstitution after alpha-beta-depleted transplantation in children (dated by TCRdb to the mid-2010s). A note on the overall study: Using TCR repertoire profiling, the study quantitatively followed how T-cell immune reconstitution unfolded in children after TCRalphabeta/CD19-depleted allogeneic hematopoietic cell transplantation.

Study-level results and caveats: The high TCRbeta diversity at day 60 in some patients was ascribed to recipient T cells and intrathymic progenitors that had survived conditioning. The apparently early alphabetaT-cell count recovery about two months after transplant was reportedly dependent on only several hundred rapidly expanded clones derived from non-depleted graft cells. The frequencies of hyperexpanded clones fell over the following months, and after one year, T-cell counts and TCRbeta diversity were mostly attributed to newly produced T cells.

The treatment or condition label, read with the paper, signifies: allogeneic hematopoietic cell transplantation with graft depleted of TCRalphabeta T cells and CD19 B cells. The transplant recipients were children given TCRalphabeta/CD19-depleted allogeneic hematopoietic cell grafts. The CDR3 spans 13 residues, from the cysteine through the phenylalanine. This entry keeps only the CDR3 DNA: 39 bases, framed from base 1. Trimming removed 6 bases from V and 3 bases from J, leaving 13 bases between the germline ends. From the germline V gene, CDR1 is SQVTM and CDR2 is ANQGSEA. Library method: PCR. These reads were obtained on an Illumina HiSeq 2500. TCR library preparation used molecular barcoding, with unique molecular identifiers applied to normalize quantification of the TCRbeta repertoire. TCRdb trimmed the raw reads at Q25, called clones with MiXCR and kept productive beta chains. Each record represents a unique CDR3 protein, reported with the most common genes and DNA among its rows. The sample data list about 260,000 distinct CDR3 sequences, and around 10% of these were observed just once. Around 24% of the sample is in the top ten clones.

This clonotype was counted at least ten times. The antigen this receptor binds is unknown. No much larger clone is present one base from it, and per-base qualities are unavailable. The chain couples TRBV29-1 to TRBJ2-3; perhaps TRBD1 is the D gene, with 7 bases matching. The sample consisted of peripheral blood, taken 180 days after TCRalphabeta/CD19-depleted stem cell transplant. The TCR originated in a male patient aged 2-10 years who had a stem cell transplant for chronic granulomatous disease, so the T cells may come from the graft donor. The nucleotide sequence reads TGCAGCGTGGGGGGACAGACTACAGATACGCAGTATTTT. This gives the protein CSVGGQTTDTQYF.